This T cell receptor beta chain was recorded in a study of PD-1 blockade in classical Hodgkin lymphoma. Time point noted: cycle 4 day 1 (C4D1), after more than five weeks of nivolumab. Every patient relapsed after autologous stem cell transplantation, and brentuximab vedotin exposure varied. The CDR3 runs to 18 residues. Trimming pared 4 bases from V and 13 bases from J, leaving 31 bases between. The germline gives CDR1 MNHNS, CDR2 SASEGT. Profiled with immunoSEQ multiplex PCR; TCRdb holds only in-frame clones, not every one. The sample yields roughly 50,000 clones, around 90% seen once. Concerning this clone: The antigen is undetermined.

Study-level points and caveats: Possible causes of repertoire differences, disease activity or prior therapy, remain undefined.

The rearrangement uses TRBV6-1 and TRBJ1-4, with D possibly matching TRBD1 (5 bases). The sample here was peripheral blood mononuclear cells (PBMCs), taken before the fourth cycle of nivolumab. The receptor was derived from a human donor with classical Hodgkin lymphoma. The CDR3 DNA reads TGTGCCAGCAGTGCCCCCGGGGCTCTCCAGAACTTTATAAATAGACTGTTTTTT. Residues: CASSAPGALQNFINRLFF.